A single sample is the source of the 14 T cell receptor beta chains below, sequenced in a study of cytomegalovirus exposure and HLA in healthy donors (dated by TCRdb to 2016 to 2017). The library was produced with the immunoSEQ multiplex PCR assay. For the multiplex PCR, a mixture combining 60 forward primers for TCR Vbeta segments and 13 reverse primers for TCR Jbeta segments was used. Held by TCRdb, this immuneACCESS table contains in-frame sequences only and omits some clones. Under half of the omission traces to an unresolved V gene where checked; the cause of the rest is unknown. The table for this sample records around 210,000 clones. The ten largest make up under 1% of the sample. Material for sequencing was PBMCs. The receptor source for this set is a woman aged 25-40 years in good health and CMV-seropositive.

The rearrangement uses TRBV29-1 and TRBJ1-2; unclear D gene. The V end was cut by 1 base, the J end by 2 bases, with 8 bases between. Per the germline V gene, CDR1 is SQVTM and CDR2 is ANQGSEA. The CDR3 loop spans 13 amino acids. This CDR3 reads CSVEVQTNYGYTF. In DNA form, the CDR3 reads TGCAGCGTTGAAGTCCAAACAAACTATGGCTACACCTTC.

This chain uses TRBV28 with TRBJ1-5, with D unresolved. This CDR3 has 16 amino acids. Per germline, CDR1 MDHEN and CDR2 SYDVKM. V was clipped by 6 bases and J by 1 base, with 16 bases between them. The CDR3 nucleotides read TGTGCCAGCAGCGCGGGGTCTAGGTACAGCAATCAGCCCCAGCATTTT. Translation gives CASSAGSRYSNQPQHF.

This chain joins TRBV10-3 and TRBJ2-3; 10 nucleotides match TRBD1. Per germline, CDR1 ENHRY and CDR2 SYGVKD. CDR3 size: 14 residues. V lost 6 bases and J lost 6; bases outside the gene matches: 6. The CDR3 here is CAIRTTGGYDTQYF. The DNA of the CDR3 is TGTGCCATCAGGACGACAGGGGGCTACGATACGCAGTATTTT.

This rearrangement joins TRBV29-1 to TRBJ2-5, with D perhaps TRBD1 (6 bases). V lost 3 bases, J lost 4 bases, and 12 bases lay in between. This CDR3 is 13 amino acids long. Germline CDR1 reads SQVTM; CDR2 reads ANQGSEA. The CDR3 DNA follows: TGCAGCGTTGATTCGGACAGACGAGAGACCCAGTACTTC. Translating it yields CSVDSDRRETQYF.

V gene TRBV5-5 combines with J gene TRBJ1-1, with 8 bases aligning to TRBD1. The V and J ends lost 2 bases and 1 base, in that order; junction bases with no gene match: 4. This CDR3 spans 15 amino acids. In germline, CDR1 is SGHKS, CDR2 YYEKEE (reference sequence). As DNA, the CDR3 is TGTGCCAGCAGCTTTGGGGACAGGCGGAACACTGAAGCTTTCTTT. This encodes CASSFGDRRNTEAFF.

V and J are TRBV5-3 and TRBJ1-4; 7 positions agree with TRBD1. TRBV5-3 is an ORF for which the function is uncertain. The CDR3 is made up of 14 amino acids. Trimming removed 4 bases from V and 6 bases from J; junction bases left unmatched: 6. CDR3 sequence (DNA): TGTGCCAGAAGCCGTGACAGGGTCGATGAAAAACTGTTTTTT. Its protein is CARSRDRVDEKLFF.

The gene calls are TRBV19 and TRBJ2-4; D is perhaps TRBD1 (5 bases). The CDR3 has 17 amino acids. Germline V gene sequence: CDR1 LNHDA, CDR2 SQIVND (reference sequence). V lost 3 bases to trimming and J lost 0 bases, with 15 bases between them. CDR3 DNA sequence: TGTGCCAGTAGTATGCCCAGACAGACCGGAGCCAAAAACATTCAGTACTTC. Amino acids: CASSMPRQTGAKNIQYF.

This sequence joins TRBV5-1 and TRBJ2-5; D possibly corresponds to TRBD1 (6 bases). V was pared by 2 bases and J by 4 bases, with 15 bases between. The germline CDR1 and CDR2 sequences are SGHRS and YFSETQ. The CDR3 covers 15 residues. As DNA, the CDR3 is TGCGCCAGCAGCTTCGGCAGGGGAGACGCAGAGACCCAGTACTTC. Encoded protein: CASSFGRGDAETQYF.

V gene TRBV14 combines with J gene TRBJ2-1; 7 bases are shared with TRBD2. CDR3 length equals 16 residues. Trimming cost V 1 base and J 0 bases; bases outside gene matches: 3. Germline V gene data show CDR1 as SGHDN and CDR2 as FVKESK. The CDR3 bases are TGTGCCAGCAGCCAAGGAGCGGGGATCTCCTACAATGAGCAGTTCTTC. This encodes CASSQGAGISYNEQFF.

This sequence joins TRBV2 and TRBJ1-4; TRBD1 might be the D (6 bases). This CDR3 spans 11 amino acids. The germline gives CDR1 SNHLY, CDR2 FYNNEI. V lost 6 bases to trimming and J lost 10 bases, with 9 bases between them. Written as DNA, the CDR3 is TGTGCCAGCAGCAGGGGTGGAAAACTGTTTTTT. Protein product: CASSRGGKLFF.

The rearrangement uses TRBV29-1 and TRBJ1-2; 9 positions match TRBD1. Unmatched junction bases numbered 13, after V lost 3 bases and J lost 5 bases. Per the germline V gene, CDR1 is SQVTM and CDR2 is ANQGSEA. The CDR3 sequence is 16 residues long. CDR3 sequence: CSVDRDRVDGPYGYTF. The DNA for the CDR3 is TGCAGCGTTGACCGGGACAGGGTAGATGGACCGTATGGCTACACCTTC.

CDR3 in amino acids: CASSSGLARGSDEQFF. In DNA, the CDR3 is TGTGCCAGCAGCTCGGGACTAGCGAGGGGTAGCGATGAGCAGTTCTTC. This sequence joins TRBV11-3 and TRBJ2-1; 10 bases agree with TRBD2. The J segment lost 8 bases and the V segment lost 4 bases, leaving 11 bases of the junction unmatched. This CDR3 contains 16 residues. The germline V gene encodes CDR1 SGHNT and CDR2 YENEEA.

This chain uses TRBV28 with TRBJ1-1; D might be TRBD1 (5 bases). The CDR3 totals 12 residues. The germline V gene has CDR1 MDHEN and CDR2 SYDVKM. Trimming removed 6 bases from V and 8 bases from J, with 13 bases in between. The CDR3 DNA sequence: TGTGCCAGCAGAATCCCCGGGGGGGAAGCTTTCTTT. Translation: CASRIPGGEAFF. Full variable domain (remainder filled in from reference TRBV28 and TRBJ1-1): DVKVTQSSRYLVKRTGEKVFLECVQDMDHENMFWYRQDPGLGLRLIYFSYDVKMKEKGDIPEGYSVSREKKERFSLILESASTNQTSMYLCASRIPGGEAFFGQGTRLTVV.

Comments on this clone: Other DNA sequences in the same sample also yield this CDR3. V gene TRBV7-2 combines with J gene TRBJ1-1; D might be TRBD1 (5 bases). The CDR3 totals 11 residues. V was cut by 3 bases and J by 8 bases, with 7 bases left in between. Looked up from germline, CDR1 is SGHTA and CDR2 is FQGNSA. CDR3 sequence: CASSFRTEAFF. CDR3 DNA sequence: TGTGCCAGCAGCTTCCGGACAGAAGCTTTCTTT.